This entry lists 13 T cell receptor beta chains sequenced from one sample in a study of blood T cell repertoires in COVID-19. The protocol was immunoSEQ multiplex PCR, while the TCRdb copy is restricted to in-frame clones and leaves out a portion. The sample consists of about 250,000 clones, around 88% of them appearing once. The sequenced sample was peripheral blood. The receptor set was obtained from a woman aged 25 to 39 with COVID-19, enrolled during active disease.

The chain recombines TRBV29-1 with TRBJ1-2; TRBD1 might be the D (5 bases). Deletions cut 3 bases from V and 2 bases from J, with 10 bases between. CDR1 is SQVTM, CDR2 ANQGSEA, per germline. The CDR3 is 13 amino acids. The CDR3 coding sequence is TGCAGCGTTGATCAGGGAGGGAACTATGGCTACACCTTC. Residues: CSVDQGGNYGYTF.

The count of this clone is one. The chain uses TRBV25-1 and TRBJ1-2; TRBD1 is a possible D gene (5 bases). CDR1 MGHDK and CDR2 SYGVNS come from the germline V gene. With 8 bases removed from V and 6 bases from J, the gap between germline ends came to 16 bases. The CDR3 totals 13 residues. The chain's CDR3 is CASRSQDRDGYTF. The CDR3 region has the DNA TGTGCCAGCCGATCACAGGACCGGGATGGCTACACCTTC.

The gene calls are TRBV27 and TRBJ2-5; TRBD2 matches 11 bases. Germline lookup yields CDR1 MNHEY and CDR2 SMNVEV (reference sequence). V gave up 5 bases and J gave up 5 bases; unmatched junction bases: 10. The CDR3 consists of 16 residues. The CDR3 protein is CASSVLLAGVLETQYF. The CDR3 nucleotides are TGTGCCAGCAGTGTCTTACTAGCGGGAGTTCTGGAGACCCAGTACTTC.

The chain has TRBV29-1 and TRBJ2-1; TRBD2 agrees at 10 bases. The length of the CDR3 is 15 residues. Germline-derived CDR1 and CDR2 are SQVTM and ANQGSEA. V was pared by 3 bases and J by 6 bases, with 8 bases of the junction left unmatched. Written as DNA, the CDR3 is TGCAGCGTTGACCCTTTGGCTAGCGGGAGCAATGAGCAGTTCTTC. It encodes CSVDPLASGSNEQFF.

Written as DNA, the CDR3 is TGTGCCAGCAGCCAAGATCTCGTGGTTGGGACTAGCGGGACGGGTGAGCAGTTCTTC. It encodes CASSQDLVVGTSGTGEQFF. This chain uses TRBV3-1 (or the pseudogene TRBV3-2) with TRBJ2-1; 13 bases align to TRBD2. CDR1 and CDR2 (germline): LGHDT, YNNKEL (reference sequence). This CDR3 region has 19 residues. V shed 0 bases, J shed 9 bases, and the junction held 14 bases outside the gene matches.

The table lists this clone with a few counts. The J gene is TRBJ1-5, the V gene TRBV7-2, with 8 bases matching TRBD1. V lost 1 base, J lost 5 bases, and 1 base stayed unmatched. CDR1 is SGHTA, CDR2 FQGNSA, per germline. The CDR3 is made up of 14 amino acids. The CDR3 DNA reads TGTGCCAGCAGCTTAGACAGGGGGGATCAGCCCCAGCATTTT. The encoded protein is CASSLDRGDQPQHF. The complete variable domain, with remaining parts taken from reference TRBV7-2 and TRBJ1-5, reads GAGVSQSPSNKVTEKGKDVELRCDPISGHTALYWYRQSLGQGLEFLIYFQGNSAPDKSGLPSDRFSAERTGGSVSTLTIQRTQQEDSAVYLCASSLDRGDQPQHFGDGTRLSIL.

The chain joins TRBV7-6 to TRBJ2-1, with TRBD2 identical over 7 bases. V lost 1 base to trimming and J lost 3 bases; unmatched junction nucleotides: 15. This CDR3 is 19 amino acids long. The germline CDR1 and CDR2 sequences are SGHVS and FNYEAQ. The CDR3: CASSLGQGGTGGFYNEQFF. For the CDR3, the DNA is TGTGCCAGCAGCTTAGGGCAGGGCGGGACGGGAGGTTTCTACAATGAGCAGTTCTTC. Using reference TRBV7-6 and TRBJ2-1 for the parts outside the CDR3, the full variable domain is GAGVSQSPRYKVTKRGQDVALRCDPISGHVSLYWYRQALGQGPEFLTYFNYEAQQDKSGLPNDRFSAERPEGSISTLTIQRTEQRDSAMYRCASSLGQGGTGGFYNEQFFGPGTRLTVL.

This chain's CDR3 is CASRRTSGSYNEQFF. In DNA, the CDR3 is TGTGCCAGCAGAAGGACTAGCGGGAGCTACAATGAGCAGTTCTTC. This chain connects TRBV2 to TRBJ2-1; TRBD2 matches 13 bases. Germline V gene data show CDR1 as SNHLY and CDR2 as FYNNEI. V was pared by 6 bases and J by 3 bases, with 2 bases of the junction left unmatched. This CDR3 spans 15 amino acids.

The chain recombines TRBV18 with TRBJ2-5; D not resolved. Trimming stripped 3 bases from V and 0 bases from J, with 5 bases between. This CDR3 region has 13 residues. Germline V lookup: CDR1 KGHSH, CDR2 LQKENI. The chain's CDR3 is CASSPNNQETQYF. Here the CDR3 DNA reads TGTGCCAGCTCACCGAACAACCAAGAGACCCAGTACTTC.

V usage is TRBV18 and J usage is TRBJ1-6; TRBD1 might be the D (6 bases). CDR1 is KGHSH and CDR2 is LQKENI in the germline V gene. The CDR3 loop spans 14 amino acids. The V end lost 3 bases, the J end lost 7 bases, and 10 bases lay between the germline ends. CDR3 loop: CASSPDRSNSPLHF. In nucleotides, the CDR3 is TGTGCCAGCTCACCCGACAGGTCCAATTCACCCCTCCACTTT.

CDR3 coding DNA: TGTGCCAGCAGCACCCCCGGGACTAGCGGGAGGGAATACAATGAGCAGTTCTTC. Encoded protein: CASSTPGTSGREYNEQFF. The J gene is TRBJ2-1, the V gene TRBV7-9; 16 nucleotides line up with TRBD2. The junction had 8 bases not matched to a gene; V was cut back by 5 bases and J by 4 bases. Germline V gives CDR1 SEHNR, CDR2 FQNEAQ (reference sequence). There are 18 residues in the CDR3.

Comment on this clone: In the same sample, other DNA sequences code for this CDR3. This chain links TRBV7-2 with TRBJ2-7; a possible D gene is TRBD2 (6 bases). This CDR3 comprises 13 residues. V lost 5 bases to trimming and J lost 6 bases, with 14 bases between them. CDR1 and CDR2 from the germline V gene are SGHTA and FQGNSA. The CDR3 DNA sequence: TGTGCCAGCAGCCCAGGCGGGGCCGGCGAGCAGTACTTC. This translates into CASSPGGAGEQYF.

The gene calls are TRBV28 and TRBJ2-1; D perhaps matches TRBD2 (6 bases). The CDR3 covers 16 residues. The V end lost 1 base, the J end lost 2 bases, and 12 bases lay between the germline ends. Germline CDR1 MDHEN, CDR2 SYDVKM. CDR3 in amino acids: CASSLYPAGAYNEQFF. In DNA form, the CDR3 reads TGTGCCAGCAGTTTATACCCAGCGGGTGCCTACAATGAGCAGTTCTTC.